Presented here are 32 T cell receptor beta chains from one specimen sequenced in a study of CD8+ T cells in alopecia areata. Reverse transcribed after extraction, RNA yielded cDNA as the sequencing template. Profiling relied on immunoSEQ multiplex PCR, and the TCRdb table lists in-frame clones only, not all of them. Seen here are about 110,000 clones, roughly 50% observed once, and the top ten hold less than 15%. Treatment described: oral pan-JAK inhibitor, 5-10 mg twice daily. Here the sequenced sample was CD8+ T cells sorted from blood, taken at week 24, from a patient treated with tofacitinib. All receptors derive from a human donor with alopecia areata.

This chain uses TRBV27 with TRBJ1-5; D unclear. V was clipped by 5 bases and J by 0 bases, with 8 bases between them. CDR1 is MNHEY and CDR2 is SMNVEV in the germline V gene (reference sequence). This CDR3 contains 14 residues. This CDR3 reads CASSPGVSNQPQHF. The DNA for the CDR3 is TGTGCCAGCAGTCCGGGAGTTAGCAATCAGCCCCAGCATTTT.

The chain links TRBV6-6 to TRBJ2-2, with 7 bases lining up with TRBD1. Germline-derived CDR1 and CDR2 are MNHNY and SVGAGI (reference sequence). The CDR3 extends over 14 amino acids. J was trimmed by 2 bases and V by 9 bases; bases with no gene match: 6. The CDR3 sequence is CASRQGDNTGELFF. The CDR3, as DNA: TGTGCCAGTAGACAGGGAGATAACACCGGGGAGCTGTTTTTT.

Comment on this clone: Germline and junction disagree at one end, which may indicate a read error. The chain carries TRBV7-3 and TRBJ1-2; D perhaps matches TRBD1 (6 bases). From germline, CDR1 is SGHTA and CDR2 FQGTGA. The length of the CDR3 is 16 residues. The CDR3 protein is CTSSLTSPGEGYGYTF. The CDR3 DNA sequence: TGTACCAGCAGCCTAACCTCGCCAGGGGAGGGCTATGGCTACACCTTC.

This chain joins TRBV18 and TRBJ1-1; the D is unclear. From germline, CDR1 is KGHSH and CDR2 LQKENI. V was shortened by 0 bases and J by 0 bases, with 2 bases between the two germline ends. The CDR3 spans 13 residues. The CDR3 DNA reads TGTGCCAGCTCACCACCGTTGAACACTGAAGCTTTCTTT. It yields the protein CASSPPLNTEAFF.

This rearrangement joins TRBV10-3 to TRBJ2-5; 9 nucleotides match TRBD1. Trimming removed 4 bases from V and 1 base from J; junction bases left unmatched: 4. The germline V gene encodes CDR1 ENHRY and CDR2 SYGVKD. The CDR3 length is 15 residues. This chain's CDR3 is CAISARDRVQETQYF. As DNA, the CDR3 is TGTGCCATCAGTGCCCGGGACAGGGTCCAAGAGACCCAGTACTTC.

The chain joins TRBV4-3 to TRBJ2-2; D ambiguous. V shed 2 bases and J shed 6 bases, with 10 bases lying between them. The CDR3 sequence is 14 residues long. Germline V CDR1 and CDR2: LGHNA, YSLEER. In DNA, the CDR3 is TGCGCCAGCAGCCAATATCCAGGACCCGGGGAGCTGTTTTTT. Protein sequence: CASSQYPGPGELFF.

The chain uses TRBV6-1 and TRBJ2-7; TRBD2 is a possible D gene (5 bases). Germline V gene lookup returns CDR1 MNHNS and CDR2 SASEGT. The ends were cut back, 1 base at V and 5 bases at J, with 12 bases in the middle. The CDR3 consists of 14 residues. CDR3: CASSEDGLINEQYF. CDR3 nucleotides: TGTGCCAGCAGTGAAGACGGACTGATCAACGAGCAGTACTTC.

This chain links TRBV6-6 with TRBJ2-2, with D unresolved. Germline V gene lookup returns CDR1 MNHNY and CDR2 SVGAGI (reference sequence). This CDR3 spans 13 amino acids. Trimming left V 4 bases short and J 7 bases short, with 10 bases between. CDR3 amino acids: CASSSLSLGELFF. The CDR3 nucleotides read TGTGCCAGCAGTTCGCTTTCTCTCGGGGAGCTGTTTTTT.

The rearrangement uses TRBV15 and TRBJ2-6, with D perhaps matching TRBD1 (6 bases). The CDR3 loop spans 15 amino acids. V lost 2 bases and J 1 base, leaving 6 bases between the germline ends. From germline, CDR1 is LNHNV and CDR2 YYDKDF (reference sequence). DNA for the CDR3: TGTGCCACCAGCAGACAGGGGTCTGGGGCCAACGTCCTGACTTTC. It encodes CATSRQGSGANVLTF.

Only a few counts were recorded for this clone. For the CDR3, the DNA is TGCGCCAGCAGCTTGGTCGGCAGGAACACTGAAGCTTTCTTT. It specifies CASSLVGRNTEAFF. The rearrangement links TRBV5-1 to TRBJ1-1; D not certain. The CDR3 covers 14 residues. V was trimmed by 0 bases and J by 1 base, leaving 7 bases between them. Germline assignment: CDR1 SGHRS and CDR2 YFSETQ. Combining the CDR3 with reference TRBV5-1 and TRBJ1-1 gives the whole variable domain KAGVTQTPRYLIKTRGQQVTLSCSPISGHRSVSWYQQTPGQGLQFLFEYFSETQRNKGNFPGRFSGRQFSNSRSEMNVSTLELGDSALYLCASSLVGRNTEAFFGQGTRLTVV.

This rearrangement joins TRBV9 to TRBJ2-7, with 12 bases that match TRBD2. CDR1 is SGDLS and CDR2 is YYNGEE in the germline V gene. V was clipped by 4 bases and J by 3 bases; unmatched bases: 5. This CDR3 spans 15 amino acids. This CDR3 is CASSRTTSGGYEQYF. CDR3 nucleotide sequence: TGTGCCAGCAGCCGCACGACTAGCGGGGGCTACGAGCAGTACTTC.

This clone appeared a few times. The chain links TRBV13 to TRBJ1-1; TRBD1 matches 8 bases. The CDR3 runs 12 residues. Trimming cost V 6 bases and J 6 bases; bases outside gene matches: 3. Germline-derived CDR1 and CDR2 are PRHDT and FYEKMQ (reference sequence). CDR3 amino acids: CASSPDRAEAFF. The DNA of the CDR3 is TGTGCCAGCAGTCCGGACAGGGCTGAAGCTTTCTTT.

J is TRBJ2-7 and V is TRBV30; 7 bases fit TRBD2. V was pared by 2 bases and J by 5 bases, with 6 bases of the junction left unmatched. CDR1 is GTSNPN, CDR2 SVGIG, per germline (reference sequence). The CDR3 covers 13 residues. The CDR3: CAWSTGTSDEQYF. In DNA, the CDR3 is TGTGCCTGGAGTACGGGAACTAGCGACGAGCAGTACTTC.

J is TRBJ1-2 and V is TRBV7-9; the match to TRBD1 covers 8 bases. V dropped 4 bases and J dropped 6; count of bases not matched to a gene: 4. The CDR3 extends over 13 amino acids. Germline V CDR1 and CDR2: SEHNR, FQNEAQ (reference sequence). CDR3 coding DNA: TGTGCCAGCAGCTATGACAGGGGCGATGGCTACACCTTC. Protein: CASSYDRGDGYTF.

This clone was counted only a few times. This chain uses TRBV15 with TRBJ2-1, with 8 nucleotides matching TRBD1. The V gene end was trimmed by 0 bases and the J gene end by 6 bases; junction bases not matched to a gene: 4. CDR1 and CDR2 (germline): LNHNV, YYDKDF (reference sequence). The CDR3 is 15 amino acids. The CDR3 nucleotides read TGTGCCACCAGCAGAGACCGTGGACAGGGCAATGAGCAGTTCTTC. As protein: CATSRDRGQGNEQFF.

This chain links TRBV5-6 with TRBJ2-5; TRBD2 matches 9 bases. Germline V gene sequence: CDR1 SGHDT, CDR2 YYEEEE. After removal of 4 bases from V and 7 bases from J, the junction contained 14 bases not matched to a gene. This CDR3 region has 16 residues. CDR3 residues: CASSLATRGGLGTQYF. The CDR3 nucleotides read TGTGCCAGCAGCCTAGCTACGCGGGGGGGCCTCGGGACCCAGTACTTC.

The rearrangement uses TRBV6-5 and TRBJ2-1; D gene unclear. CDR1 and CDR2 (germline): MNHEY, SVGAGI. V was shortened by 4 bases and J by 7 bases, with 8 bases between the two germline ends. The CDR3 is 12 residues long. The CDR3 DNA is TGTGCCAGCAGTTCCTCAGGAAATGAGCAGTTCTTC. Amino acids: CASSSSGNEQFF.

CDR3 nucleotide sequence: TGTGCCAGCAGCTTAGCCACGAGTTCGGAGTCTGATTCACCCCTCCACTTT. Its protein product is CASSLATSSESDSPLHF. The gene calls are TRBV7-9 and TRBJ1-6; D is unresolved. V gave up 0 bases and J gave up 8 bases, with 17 bases separating them. This CDR3 is built from 17 residues. Germline V gene lookup returns CDR1 SEHNR and CDR2 FQNEAQ (reference sequence).

The V call is TRBV29-1, the J call TRBJ2-5, with TRBD2 as a possible D gene (5 bases). This CDR3 contains 16 residues. CDR1 is SQVTM, CDR2 ANQGSEA, per germline. With 0 bases removed from V and 5 bases from J, the gap between germline ends came to 19 bases. CDR3 DNA: TGCAGCGTTGAAGATTTTACGGGGTCCGAAGGGGAGACCCAGTACTTC. Amino acids: CSVEDFTGSEGETQYF. The full variable domain, its missing parts supplied by reference TRBV29-1 and TRBJ2-5, is SAVISQKPSRDICQRGTSLTIQCQVDSQVTMMFWYRQQPGQSLTLIATANQGSEATYESGFVIDKFPISRPNLTFSTLTVSNMSPEDSSIYLCSVEDFTGSEGETQYFGPGTRLLVL.

The genes are TRBV29-1 and TRBJ2-2, with D possibly matching TRBD2 (6 bases). The CDR3 runs 14 residues. The germline V gene has CDR1 SQVTM and CDR2 ANQGSEA. Deletions cut 7 bases from V and 4 bases from J, with 16 bases between. Written as DNA, the CDR3 is TGCAGCGCCCGTTCCAATAGCGGCACCGGGGAGCTGTTTTTT. Translation gives CSARSNSGTGELFF.

V gene TRBV7-6 combines with J gene TRBJ2-5; no clear D. The CDR3 is 14 residues long. The ends were cut back, 1 base at V and 3 bases at J, with 9 bases in the middle. The germline V gene has CDR1 SGHVS and CDR2 FNYEAQ. The CDR3 reads CASSLEVDEETQYF. CDR3 nucleotides: TGTGCCAGCAGCTTAGAGGTGGACGAAGAGACCCAGTACTTC.

V is TRBV27 and J is TRBJ1-6, with 9 bases lining up with TRBD1. The CDR3 sequence is 14 residues long. V dropped 2 bases and J dropped 9; count of bases not matched to a gene: 2. CDR1 and CDR2 (germline): MNHEY, SMNVEV (reference sequence). CDR3 region: CASSLGTGSSPLHF. In nucleotides, the CDR3 is TGTGCCAGCAGTTTAGGGACAGGGAGTTCACCCCTCCACTTT.

This clone has more than one count but fewer than ten. V gene TRBV5-1 combines with J gene TRBJ2-1; 9 bases line up with TRBD1. Per germline, CDR1 SGHRS and CDR2 YFSETQ. This CDR3 contains 14 residues. Trimming removed 4 bases from V and 7 bases from J; junction bases left unmatched: 6. CDR3 sequence: CASSRRGQGNEQFF. Here the CDR3 DNA reads TGCGCCAGCAGCCGACGGGGACAGGGAAATGAGCAGTTCTTC.

The rearrangement joins TRBV4-1 to TRBJ2-1, with TRBD2 matching 13 bases. There are 15 residues in the CDR3. The germline V gene encodes CDR1 MGHRA and CDR2 YSYEKL. Trimming cost V 5 bases and J 10 bases; bases outside gene matches: 8. Written as DNA, the CDR3 is TGCGCCAGCAGCTTAGGACTAGCGGGGGCCATAGAGCAGTTCTTC. It encodes CASSLGLAGAIEQFF.

This clone occurred once. The rearrangement joins TRBV9 to TRBJ1-2; D unresolved. Trimming took 0 bases from V and 7 from J, leaving 13 bases between them. This CDR3 spans 14 amino acids. Germline-derived CDR1 and CDR2 are SGDLS and YYNGEE. Written as DNA, the CDR3 is TGTGCCAGCAGCGTAGGGTGTGTGGGCTGTGGCTACACCTTC. It translates to CASSVGCVGCGYTF. Combining the CDR3 with reference TRBV9 and TRBJ1-2 gives the whole variable domain DSGVTQTPKHLITATGQRVTLRCSPRSGDLSVYWYQQSLDQGLQFLIQYYNGEERAKGNILERFSAQQFPDLHSELNLSSLELGDSALYFCASSVGCVGCGYTFGSGTRLTVV.

The V call is TRBV15, the J call TRBJ2-7; TRBD1 matches at 7 bases. There are 15 residues in the CDR3. V lost 1 base and J lost 2; bases outside the gene matches: 5. Germline CDR1 is LNHNV and CDR2 is YYDKDF (reference sequence). CDR3 amino acids: CATSRVPGQTYEQYF. CDR3 DNA: TGTGCCACCAGCAGAGTCCCGGGACAGACCTACGAGCAGTACTTC.

This clone was seen only a few times. The V call is TRBV9, the J call TRBJ2-3, with D tentatively TRBD1 or TRBD2 (5 bases each). This CDR3 has 16 amino acids. V dropped 3 bases and J dropped 1 base, with 15 bases sitting between them. CDR1 is SGDLS and CDR2 is YYNGEE in the germline V gene. The CDR3 bases are TGTGCCAGCAGCGACAACTCGGGGCTAGGCACAGATACGCAGTATTTT. Encoded protein: CASSDNSGLGTDTQYF. The full variable domain, completed using reference TRBV9 and TRBJ2-3, is DSGVTQTPKHLITATGQRVTLRCSPRSGDLSVYWYQQSLDQGLQFLIQYYNGEERAKGNILERFSAQQFPDLHSELNLSSLELGDSALYFCASSDNSGLGTDTQYFGPGTRLTVL.

This chain joins TRBV7-9 and TRBJ1-2; no firm D call. CDR1 is SEHNR and CDR2 is FQNEAQ in the germline V gene (reference sequence). The V and J ends lost 10 bases and 11 bases respectively, with 8 bases between them. The CDR3 consists of 8 residues. The CDR3 reads CATTGYTF. CDR3 nucleotide sequence: TGTGCCACCACGGGGTACACCTTC.

Comment on this clone: In the same sample, other DNA sequences code for this CDR3. The rearrangement uses TRBV11-2 and TRBJ2-5, with D unclear. Germline V gene data show CDR1 as SGHAT and CDR2 as FQNNGV. The CDR3 covers 11 residues. The V and J ends lost 3 bases and 5 bases respectively, with 4 bases between them. The DNA of the CDR3 is TGTGCCAGCAGCTTTCTGGAGACCCAGTACTTC. It translates to CASSFLETQYF.

The chain joins TRBV7-2 to TRBJ1-6, with D possibly TRBD1 on 5 matching bases. The germline V gene has CDR1 SGHTA and CDR2 FQGNSA. The CDR3 contains 16 residues. V gave up 5 bases and J gave up 3 bases, with 14 bases separating them. The DNA for the CDR3 is TGTGCCAGCAGCGAATACCGGGACCGCTATAATTCACCCCTCCACTTT. Its translation: CASSEYRDRYNSPLHF.

The V and J genes are TRBV9 and TRBJ1-1, with TRBD1 as a possible D gene (5 bases). CDR3 length equals 11 residues. V lost 7 bases to trimming and J lost 4 bases, with 8 bases between them. Germline V gives CDR1 SGDLS, CDR2 YYNGEE. The CDR3 loop reads CASGRGTEAFF. The CDR3 region has the DNA TGTGCCAGCGGGAGGGGCACTGAAGCTTTCTTT.

This clone was seen more than once but under ten times. The chain is built from TRBV2 and TRBJ2-3; possibly TRBD2 for D (6 bases). The germline V and J ends were trimmed by 6 bases and 1 base, with 14 bases remaining between them. This CDR3 has 15 amino acids. CDR1 is SNHLY, CDR2 FYNNEI, per germline. As DNA, the CDR3 is TGTGCCAGCAGGTACAGCGGCGGGGGCACAGATACGCAGTATTTT. The encoded protein is CASRYSGGGTDTQYF.